This entry lists 32 T cell receptor beta chains sequenced from one sample in a study of CD8+ T cells in alopecia areata (dated by TCRdb to 2017 to 2018). Receptor libraries were prepared by the immunoSEQ multiplex PCR assay. To provide template for TCR sequencing, every sample had RNA extracted and reverse transcribed into cDNA. TCRdb retrieved this table from immuneACCESS and kept in-frame rearrangements only. Not all clones are present; in checked studies, unresolved V genes account for under half, and no reason is known for the remainder. This sample has about 200,000 clones in its table, and more than 55% of those were observed once. The top ten hold approximately 3.4% of the sample. Explained via the paper, the time point label denotes: less than five weeks on oral tofacitinib. The sample's treatment or condition label, decoded: oral pan-JAK inhibitor, 5-10 mg twice daily. Sequenced here: CD4+ T cells sorted from blood, sampled at week 4, from a patient treated with tofacitinib. Every receptor here comes from a human donor with alopecia areata.

The chain is built from TRBV5-1 and TRBJ2-5; 10 bases agree with TRBD2. The CDR3 spans 14 residues. Germline V gene data show CDR1 as SGHRS and CDR2 as YFSETQ. The V segment lost 4 bases and the J segment 6 bases; nucleotides outside the gene matches: 6. CDR3 sequence (DNA): TGCGCCAGCAGCCCAGCGGGGGGGCAGAAGACCCAGTACTTC. It is translated as CASSPAGGQKTQYF.

This chain links TRBV6-5 with TRBJ1-5; TRBD1 matches 7 bases. The ends lost 6 bases at V and 1 base at J; junction bases unmatched: 3. Germline lookup yields CDR1 MNHEY and CDR2 SVGAGI. The CDR3 spans 14 residues. Written as DNA, the CDR3 is TGTGCCAGCAGACACAGGGGCAGCAATCAGCCCCAGCATTTT. Translation gives CASRHRGSNQPQHF.

The rearrangement joins TRBV28 to TRBJ2-1, with 12 bases lining up with TRBD1. CDR1 and CDR2 from the germline V gene are MDHEN and SYDVKM. The length of the CDR3 is 13 residues. V shed 10 bases, J shed 8 bases, and the junction held 6 bases outside the gene matches. CDR3 in amino acids: CATGTGGWDEQFF. CDR3 in DNA: TGTGCCACCGGGACAGGGGGCTGGGATGAGCAGTTCTTC. Variable domain in full (rest from reference TRBV28 and TRBJ2-1): DVKVTQSSRYLVKRTGEKVFLECVQDMDHENMFWYRQDPGLGLRLIYFSYDVKMKEKGDIPEGYSVSREKKERFSLILESASTNQTSMYLCATGTGGWDEQFFGPGTRLTVL.

This sequence joins TRBV15 and TRBJ2-5, with D unresolved. The CDR3 totals 11 residues. CDR1 and CDR2 from the germline V gene are LNHNV and YYDKDF (reference sequence). Trimming removed 5 bases at V and 3 bases at J, with 4 bases between. The CDR3 DNA is TGTGCCACCAGCCAGAAAGAGACCCAGTACTTC. Amino acid sequence: CATSQKETQYF.

This chain joins TRBV27 and TRBJ1-1, with TRBD1 as a possible D gene (5 bases). Trimming took 7 bases from V and 11 from J, leaving 20 bases between them. Looked up from germline, CDR1 is MNHEY and CDR2 is SMNVEV (reference sequence). The CDR3 covers 13 residues. The CDR3 protein is CASTDSWAGHAFF. The CDR3 DNA reads TGTGCCAGCACCGATAGTTGGGCAGGGCATGCTTTCTTT.

In its sample, this clone was seen a few times. Other DNA sequences within the sample encode an identical CDR3. CDR3 nucleotide sequence: TGTGCCAGCAGAGAGACAGGTAGCAATCAGCCCCAGCATTTT. Translation gives CASRETGSNQPQHF. V is TRBV25-1 and J is TRBJ1-5; TRBD1 might be the D (6 bases). V shed 6 bases and J shed 0 bases, with 9 bases lying between them. Germline V gene data show CDR1 as MGHDK and CDR2 as SYGVNS. The CDR3 spans 14 residues.

Only a few counts were recorded for this clone. The same CDR3 is also encoded by other DNA sequences in this sample. The chain is built from TRBV7-9 and TRBJ1-2; no clear D gene. Germline V CDR1 and CDR2: SEHNR, FQNEAQ (reference sequence). Trimming removed 1 base at V and 5 bases at J, with 5 bases between. The length of the CDR3 is 12 residues. The CDR3 reads CASSLEGYGYTF. The CDR3, as DNA: TGTGCCAGCAGCTTAGAAGGATATGGCTACACCTTC.

This clone was counted only a few times. The V call is TRBV4-1, the J call TRBJ2-5; D gene unclear. This CDR3 contains 13 residues. The ends were cut back, 4 bases at V and 5 bases at J, with 11 bases in the middle. From germline, CDR1 is MGHRA and CDR2 YSYEKL. CDR3 DNA sequence: TGCGCCAGCAGCCGAGGTCCTATGGAGACCCAGTACTTC. Encoded protein: CASSRGPMETQYF.

This clone was counted only a few times. V usage is TRBV29-1 and J usage is TRBJ2-3; TRBD1 or TRBD2 may be the D gene (5 bases each). The CDR3 extends over 15 amino acids. The germline V gene has CDR1 SQVTM and CDR2 ANQGSEA. With 8 bases removed from V and 2 bases from J, the gap between germline ends came to 20 bases. The CDR3: CSLQGNEGYTDTQYF. For the CDR3, the DNA is TGCAGCTTGCAGGGTAATGAGGGGTACACAGATACGCAGTATTTT.

This rearrangement joins TRBV4-1 to TRBJ1-3, with a tentative D call TRBD1 (6 bases). Germline assignment: CDR1 MGHRA and CDR2 YSYEKL. V gave up 4 bases and J gave up 0 bases, with 16 bases separating them. The CDR3 is 17 amino acids. CDR3 amino acids: CASSREPGVHSGNTIYF. The CDR3 DNA is TGCGCCAGCAGCCGCGAACCAGGGGTTCACTCTGGAAACACCATATATTTT.

The chain has TRBV30 and TRBJ2-3; D possibly corresponds to TRBD2 (5 bases). There are 10 residues in the CDR3. Trimming removed 7 bases from V and 12 bases from J, with 14 bases in between. Looked up from germline, CDR1 is GTSNPN and CDR2 is SVGIG (reference sequence). The CDR3 DNA sequence: TGTGCCTCCACCGGGATAACTCAGTATTTT. As protein: CASTGITQYF.

The chain has TRBV29-1 and TRBJ2-7, with 7 bases matching TRBD2. Trimming removed 5 bases from V and 1 base from J; junction bases left unmatched: 5. The CDR3 covers 13 residues. Germline V lookup: CDR1 SQVTM, CDR2 ANQGSEA. The CDR3 DNA is TGCAGCGTTTCGAGCGGGGCGTCCTACGAGCAGTACTTC. Its protein is CSVSSGASYEQYF.

The gene calls are TRBV7-6 and TRBJ2-2; D unresolved. V lost 4 bases and J lost 2, with 5 bases in between. The CDR3 extends over 13 amino acids. The V gene's germline CDR1 is SGHVS and CDR2 FNYEAQ. CDR3 residues: CASSSINTGELFF. CDR3 bases: TGTGCCAGCAGCTCCATCAACACCGGGGAGCTGTTTTTT.

V and J are TRBV5-1 and TRBJ2-1, with 11 bases matching TRBD2. The CDR3 is 15 residues long. Germline assignment: CDR1 SGHRS and CDR2 YFSETQ. J was trimmed by 5 bases and V by 3 bases; bases with no gene match: 4. The chain's CDR3 is CASSSGLAANNEQFF. The DNA for the CDR3 is TGCGCCAGCAGCTCGGGACTAGCGGCCAACAATGAGCAGTTCTTC.

This clone was found a few times. This chain links TRBV7-9 with TRBJ1-5, with D unresolved. The germline CDR1 and CDR2 sequences are SEHNR and FQNEAQ (reference sequence). V dropped 2 bases and J dropped 6 bases, with 11 bases sitting between them. The CDR3 is 14 amino acids. This CDR3 is CASSLSGEGQPQHF. Written as DNA, the CDR3 is TGTGCCAGCAGCTTATCCGGGGAGGGTCAGCCCCAGCATTTT.

Comments on this clone: Other nucleotide sequences in the sample specify the same CDR3. The rearrangement joins TRBV30 to TRBJ1-2, with D hard to call. CDR3 length: 12 residues. Germline V gene lookup returns CDR1 GTSNPN and CDR2 SVGIG (reference sequence). Between the trimmed V and J ends, which lost 0 bases and 6 bases, there was a span of 8 bases. The DNA of the CDR3 is TGTGCCTGGAGTGTTGGAGGGAATGGCTACACCTTC. Translating it yields CAWSVGGNGYTF.

The chain couples TRBV15 to TRBJ1-6, with D perhaps matching TRBD1 (5 bases). Trimming left V 0 bases short and J 8 bases short, with 11 bases between. CDR3 size: 15 residues. Per germline, CDR1 LNHNV and CDR2 YYDKDF (reference sequence). The CDR3 region is CATSRDRGIDSPLHF. The CDR3 DNA reads as TGTGCCACCAGCAGAGACCGGGGGATCGATTCACCCCTCCACTTT.

The rearrangement joins TRBV7-9 to TRBJ2-5; D is unclear. The CDR3 has 15 amino acids. Per germline, CDR1 SEHNR and CDR2 FQNEAQ (reference sequence). V was shortened by 5 bases and J by 0 bases, with 13 bases between the two germline ends. CDR3 region: CASSTANWYQETQYF. The CDR3 DNA is TGTGCCAGCAGCACGGCGAACTGGTACCAAGAGACCCAGTACTTC.

This chain joins TRBV29-1 and TRBJ2-5; the D gene is possibly TRBD2 (6 bases). The CDR3 extends over 11 amino acids. The V gene's germline CDR1 is SQVTM and CDR2 ANQGSEA. V gave up 7 bases and J gave up 5 bases, with 11 bases separating them. DNA of the CDR3: TGCAGCGCAAGCGCGGGGGAGACCCAGTACTTC. Protein sequence: CSASAGETQYF.

The chain's CDR3 is CASSLSGYRVNTEAFF. The CDR3 DNA follows: TGCGCCAGCAGTCTTTCCGGTTACAGGGTGAACACTGAAGCTTTCTTT. The chain combines TRBV23-1 with TRBJ1-1, with a weak D call TRBD1 (6 bases). TRBV23-1 is identified as an open reading frame with a role that is uncertain. V lost 4 bases, J lost 0 bases, and 15 bases lay in between. The CDR3 spans 16 residues.

The rearrangement joins TRBV28 to TRBJ1-5; possible D gene TRBD1, 6 bases. This CDR3 comprises 15 residues. Germline values: CDR1 MDHEN, CDR2 SYDVKM. V lost 7 bases and J lost 4, with 17 bases in between. The CDR3 here is CASTSLGQGNQPQHF. CDR3 coding DNA: TGTGCCAGCACCTCCCTCGGGCAGGGGAATCAGCCCCAGCATTTT.

The CDR3 nucleotides are TGTGCCAGCAGTACAGGGAACTATGGCTACACCTTC. Amino acids: CASSTGNYGYTF. V is TRBV7-2 and J is TRBJ1-2; maybe TRBD1 (6 bases). The CDR3 is 12 amino acids. Trimming removed 6 bases from V and 2 bases from J, with 7 bases in between. Germline assignment: CDR1 SGHTA and CDR2 FQGNSA.

The J gene is TRBJ2-3, the V gene TRBV30; D is unclear. Per germline, CDR1 GTSNPN and CDR2 SVGIG (reference sequence). The CDR3 consists of 15 residues. Trimming cost V 0 bases and J 4 bases, with 14 bases left between them. The CDR3 here is CAWSVRAGRADTQYF. CDR3 nucleotide sequence: TGTGCCTGGAGTGTACGGGCCGGTCGCGCAGATACGCAGTATTTT.

This clone was observed a single time. The chain employs TRBV5-1 and TRBJ2-5, with 7 bases fitting TRBD1. The ends lost 4 bases at V and 2 bases at J; junction bases unmatched: 8. Germline V gene sequence: CDR1 SGHRS, CDR2 YFSETQ. The CDR3 runs 15 residues. Here the CDR3 reads CASSPSSGQQETQYF. DNA of the CDR3: TGCGCCAGCAGCCCCAGCTCGGGACAGCAAGAGACCCAGTACTTC.

As concerns this clone: Different DNA sequences within this sample yield the same CDR3. This chain connects TRBV30 to TRBJ1-1; 7 bases align to TRBD1. The CDR3 has 13 amino acids. V was pared by 0 bases and J by 3 bases, with 1 base of the junction left unmatched. CDR1 GTSNPN and CDR2 SVGIG come from the germline V gene (reference sequence). CDR3 nucleotides: TGTGCCTGGAGTGTACAGGGGTACACTGAAGCTTTCTTT. Encoded protein: CAWSVQGYTEAFF.

This clone was observed a few times. The chain combines TRBV19 with TRBJ2-3; D might be TRBD2 (5 bases). V lost 6 bases, J lost 3 bases, and 10 bases lay in between. CDR1 is LNHDA and CDR2 is SQIVND in the germline V gene (reference sequence). The CDR3 has 13 amino acids. The CDR3 protein is CASRPPGTDTQYF. CDR3 coding DNA: TGTGCCAGTAGACCTCCGGGGACAGATACGCAGTATTTT.

The DNA for the CDR3 is TGTGCCAGCAGTTTAATGGCAGGGGGTGGTGGCTACACCTTC. It is translated as CASSLMAGGGGYTF. The chain has TRBV27 and TRBJ1-2, with 7 bases that match TRBD1. This CDR3 comprises 14 residues. Germline CDR1 is MNHEY and CDR2 is SMNVEV (reference sequence). The V segment lost 2 bases and the J segment 7 bases; nucleotides outside the gene matches: 7.

J is TRBJ2-5 and V is TRBV4-2, with D hard to call. Trimming cost V 0 bases and J 2 bases, with 10 bases left between them. This CDR3 region has 15 residues. The V gene's germline CDR1 is LGHNA and CDR2 YNFKEQ. The CDR3 spells CASSQEPLRQETQYF. DNA for the CDR3: TGTGCCAGCAGCCAAGAGCCTCTTCGTCAAGAGACCCAGTACTTC.

The chain combines TRBV5-1 with TRBJ2-5; D might be TRBD1 or TRBD2, each matching 6 bases. The V end lost 0 bases, the J end lost 5 bases, and 14 bases lay between the germline ends. CDR3 length: 15 residues. Looked up from germline, CDR1 is SGHRS and CDR2 is YFSETQ. The CDR3 nucleotides read TGCGCCAGCAGCTTGGCTCGGGGGCCTGAGGAGACCCAGTACTTC. Its protein product is CASSLARGPEETQYF.

V and J are TRBV5-4 and TRBJ1-1; D is uncertain. This CDR3 is 14 amino acids long. V shed 0 bases and J shed 1 base, with 7 bases lying between them. Germline lookup yields CDR1 SGHNT and CDR2 YYREEE (reference sequence). CDR3 DNA: TGTGCCAGCAGCTTGGAGGCAGGGAACACTGAAGCTTTCTTT. Encoded protein: CASSLEAGNTEAFF.

For this clone: Other DNA sequences of this sample code for an identical CDR3. The rearrangement joins TRBV30 to TRBJ1-5; 9 bases are a match to TRBD1. Per the germline V gene, CDR1 is GTSNPN and CDR2 is SVGIG (reference sequence). The ends lost 3 bases at V and 4 bases at J; junction bases unmatched: 4. The CDR3 length is 14 residues. CDR3 in amino acids: CAWSRDRGNQPQHF. CDR3 coding DNA: TGTGCCTGGAGCAGAGACAGGGGGAATCAGCCCCAGCATTTT.

A word on this clone: One junction end disagrees with the germline gene, perhaps due to a read error. The chain employs TRBV30 and TRBJ1-5; 7 bases line up with TRBD1. Germline CDR1 is GTSNPN and CDR2 is SVGIG (reference sequence). The CDR3 is 14 amino acids. This CDR3 reads CAWNQGQQNQPQHF. CDR3 DNA: TGTGCCTGGAACCAGGGACAGCAGAATCAACCCCAGCATTTT.